This T cell receptor beta chain emerged from a study of radiotherapy plus CTLA-4 blockade in lung cancer (dated by TCRdb to the late 2010s). Context from the whole study: Objective responses occurred in 18% of enrolled patients, and 30% to 35% achieved disease control.

Trimming removed 7 bases from V and 2 bases from J, leaving 6 bases between the germline ends. Spanning cysteine to phenylalanine, the CDR3 consists of 13 amino acids. Here the CDR3 DNA is all that survives: 39 bases in frame from base 1. CDR1 is given as SGHAT and CDR2 as FQNNGV, both from the germline V gene. Overall study results and their limits: After treatment with radiotherapy and ipilimumab, TCR clones that came from tumors expanded in the peripheral blood. Early dynamic changes in blood T cell clones, together with increased serum interferon-beta after radiation, were reported as the strongest predictors of response.

This clone was seen just once. Its antigen remains unidentified. Per-base qualities were not stored, and no clone one base away is much larger. In this study, focal radiation therapy paired with CTLA-4 blockade (ipilimumab) was tested in patients who had chemo-refractory metastatic non-small-cell lung cancer. The library was generated by the immunoSEQ multiplex PCR assay. Entries here come from immuneACCESS through TCRdb and include only in-frame sequences with V and J called. Some clones fail to appear in such tables; in the studies checked, an unresolved V gene covers under half of the shortfall, and the cause of the remainder is unknown. The sample includes some 77,000 clones, with approximately 83% observed a single time. The ten largest clones capture 2% to 2.5% of the sample.

The sequence links TRBV11-2 to TRBJ2-6; the D gene is perhaps TRBD1, from 6 matching bases. The sample was peripheral blood, taken from a patient treated with radiotherapy plus ipilimumab. This clonotype was sampled from a human donor with non-small cell lung cancer who had a partial response to radiotherapy plus ipilimumab. For the CDR3, the sequence is CASNRAGANVLTF. At the DNA level, the sequence is TGTGCCAGCAACAGGGCTGGGGCCAACGTCCTGACTTTC.